The 7 T cell receptor beta chains presented below share a single source sample, sequenced in a study of breast tumors, draining lymph nodes, adjacent tissues. TCRdb processed the multiplex PCR reads anew with MiXCR; each CDR3 protein has one entry. The repertoire holds 25,000 to 40,000 distinct CDR3 sequences, with roughly 63% as singletons. Material for sequencing was breast tumor tissue. The receptors derive from a female donor with breast cancer. Some clones in this sample may be carry-over from other donors' samples.

This clonotype was seen at least ten times. The chain combines TRBV6-5 with TRBJ2-7; 10 nucleotides line up with TRBD2. Germline V gives CDR1 MNHEY, CDR2 SVGAGI. V shed 5 bases and J 6 bases; nucleotides not matched to a gene: 13. The CDR3 sequence is 16 residues long. This CDR3 reads CASSHLSGRRVGEQYF. DNA of the CDR3: TGTGCCAGCAGTCACCTTAGCGGGAGGAGAGTTGGCGAGCAGTACTTC.

J is TRBJ2-7 and V is TRBV7-3; TRBD1 might be the D (6 bases). V gave up 5 bases and J gave up 5 bases, with 10 bases separating them. Germline CDR1 SGHTA, CDR2 FQGTGA. The CDR3 consists of 12 residues. The CDR3 reads CASSHRVNEQYF. In DNA, the CDR3 is TGTGCCAGCAGCCACAGGGTTAACGAGCAGTACTTC.

The chain joins TRBV7-3 to TRBJ2-1; weak D call: TRBD2 (7 bases). The CDR3 is 17 amino acids. Germline assignment: CDR1 SGHTA and CDR2 FQGTGA. V was cut by 2 bases and J by 4 bases, with 18 bases left in between. The CDR3 DNA reads as TGTGCCAGCAGCTTAGGGGGCGGGGGCCTCACATACAATGAGCAGTTCTTC. Its translation is CASSLGGGGLTYNEQFF.

The chain joins TRBV9 to TRBJ2-7; D may be TRBD1 (6 bases). The V end lost 8 bases, the J end lost 7 bases, and 31 bases lay between the germline ends. The CDR3 sequence is 17 residues long. Germline V gives CDR1 SGDLS, CDR2 YYNGEE. In DNA, the CDR3 is TGTGCCAGTTACCTCACTCAGAGCCCGGACAGTTTGGGGGAGCAGTACTTC. Protein sequence: CASYLTQSPDSLGEQYF.

The V gene is TRBV24-1, the J gene TRBJ1-2, with 8 bases fitting TRBD1. Trimming cost V 7 bases and J 6 bases; bases outside gene matches: 6. The germline V gene encodes CDR1 KGHDR and CDR2 SFDVKD. The CDR3 is 13 amino acids. CDR3 amino acids: CATSQQTGDGYTF. The CDR3 DNA reads as TGTGCCACCAGCCAACAGACAGGGGATGGCTACACCTTC.

This clonotype was observed a handful of times. V gene TRBV6-6 combines with J gene TRBJ2-7, with 9 bases lining up with TRBD1. V lost 5 bases and J lost 5; bases outside the gene matches: 10. The CDR3 runs 15 residues. Germline loops: CDR1 MNHNY, CDR2 SVGAGI (reference sequence). Written as DNA, the CDR3 is TGTGCCAGCAGTGGCCCCGGGACAGGGACCAACGAGCAGTACTTC. Translating gives CASSGPGTGTNEQYF.

This clonotype was recorded a few times. The chain links TRBV7-9 to TRBJ2-7; 11 positions agree with TRBD2. CDR1 and CDR2 (germline): SEHNR, FQNEAQ (reference sequence). V lost 6 bases to trimming and J lost 5 bases; unmatched junction nucleotides: 3. The CDR3 is 13 amino acids. The DNA for the CDR3 is TGTGCCAGCAGTAGCGGGAGGGCCAACGAGCAGTACTTC. It translates to CASSSGRANEQYF.